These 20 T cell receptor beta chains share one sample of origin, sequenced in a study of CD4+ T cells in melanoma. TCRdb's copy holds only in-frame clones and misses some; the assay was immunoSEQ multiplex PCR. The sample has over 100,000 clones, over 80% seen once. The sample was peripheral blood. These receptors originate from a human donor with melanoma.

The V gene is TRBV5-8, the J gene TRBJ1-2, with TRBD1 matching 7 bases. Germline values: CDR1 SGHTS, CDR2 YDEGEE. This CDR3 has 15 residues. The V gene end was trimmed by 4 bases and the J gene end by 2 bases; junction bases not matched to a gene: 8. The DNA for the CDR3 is TGTGCCAGCAGCGTACACAGGGGCCTGAACTATGGCTACACCTTC. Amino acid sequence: CASSVHRGLNYGYTF.

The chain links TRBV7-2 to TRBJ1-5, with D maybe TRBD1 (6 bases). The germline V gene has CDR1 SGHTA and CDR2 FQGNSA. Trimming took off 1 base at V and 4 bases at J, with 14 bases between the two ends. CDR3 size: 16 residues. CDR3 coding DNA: TGTGCCAGCAGCTTAGAGGGGGGGGCCAATAATCAGCCCCAGCATTTT. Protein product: CASSLEGGANNQPQHF.

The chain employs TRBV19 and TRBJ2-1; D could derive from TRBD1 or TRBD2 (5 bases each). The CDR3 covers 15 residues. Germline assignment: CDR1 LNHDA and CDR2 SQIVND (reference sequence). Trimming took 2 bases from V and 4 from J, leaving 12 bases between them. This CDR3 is CASSIRRGAYNEQFF. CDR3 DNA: TGTGCCAGTAGTATAAGAAGGGGAGCATACAATGAGCAGTTCTTC.

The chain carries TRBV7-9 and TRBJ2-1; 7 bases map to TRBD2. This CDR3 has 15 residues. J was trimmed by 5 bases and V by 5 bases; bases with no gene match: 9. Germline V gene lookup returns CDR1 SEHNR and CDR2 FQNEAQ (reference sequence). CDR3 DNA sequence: TGTGCCAGCAGCCCACCCGGGACTAAGGACAATGAGCAGTTCTTC. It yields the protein CASSPPGTKDNEQFF.

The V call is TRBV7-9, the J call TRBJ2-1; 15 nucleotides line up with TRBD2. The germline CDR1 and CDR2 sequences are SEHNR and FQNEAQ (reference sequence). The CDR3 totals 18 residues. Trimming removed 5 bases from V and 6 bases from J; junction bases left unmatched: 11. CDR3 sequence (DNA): TGTGCCAGCAGCCGTGGACTAGCGGGAGGGCCATTAGGCAATGAGCAGTTCTTC. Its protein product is CASSRGLAGGPLGNEQFF.

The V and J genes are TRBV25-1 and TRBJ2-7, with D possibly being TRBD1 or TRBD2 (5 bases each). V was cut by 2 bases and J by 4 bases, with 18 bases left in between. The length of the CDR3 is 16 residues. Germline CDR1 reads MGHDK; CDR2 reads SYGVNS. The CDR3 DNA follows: TGTGCCAGCAGTGAAGTCGGGGCCTCCTGGAGATACGAGCAGTACTTC. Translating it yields CASSEVGASWRYEQYF.

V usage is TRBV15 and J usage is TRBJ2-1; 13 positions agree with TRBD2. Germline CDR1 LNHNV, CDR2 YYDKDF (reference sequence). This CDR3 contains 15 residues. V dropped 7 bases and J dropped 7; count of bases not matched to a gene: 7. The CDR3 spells CATNPGTSGKNEQFF. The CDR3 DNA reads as TGTGCCACCAACCCCGGGACTAGCGGGAAAAATGAGCAGTTCTTC.

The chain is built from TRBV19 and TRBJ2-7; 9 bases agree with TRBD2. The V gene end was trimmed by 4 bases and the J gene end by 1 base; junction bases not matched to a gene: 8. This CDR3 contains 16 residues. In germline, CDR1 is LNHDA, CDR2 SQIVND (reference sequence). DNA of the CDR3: TGTGCCAGTAGTACCGCATCGACTAGCGGATCCTACGAGCAGTACTTC. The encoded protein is CASSTASTSGSYEQYF.

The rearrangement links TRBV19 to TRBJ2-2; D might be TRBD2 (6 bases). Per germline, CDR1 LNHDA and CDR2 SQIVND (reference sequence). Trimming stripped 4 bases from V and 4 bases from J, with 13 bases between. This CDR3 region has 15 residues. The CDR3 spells CASSSPGDLTGELFF. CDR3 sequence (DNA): TGTGCCAGTAGTAGCCCGGGGGATCTCACCGGGGAGCTGTTTTTT.

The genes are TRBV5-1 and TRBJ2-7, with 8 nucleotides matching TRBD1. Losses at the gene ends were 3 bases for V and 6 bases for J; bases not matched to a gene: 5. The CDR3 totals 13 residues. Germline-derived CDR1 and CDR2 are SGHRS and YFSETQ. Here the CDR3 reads CASSSGTGVEQYF. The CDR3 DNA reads TGCGCCAGCAGCTCGGGGACAGGCGTCGAGCAGTACTTC.

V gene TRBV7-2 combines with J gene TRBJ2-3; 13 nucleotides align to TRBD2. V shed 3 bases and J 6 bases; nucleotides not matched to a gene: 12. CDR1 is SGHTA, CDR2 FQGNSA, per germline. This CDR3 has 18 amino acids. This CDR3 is CASSFTPGLAGPGDTQYF. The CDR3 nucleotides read TGTGCCAGCAGCTTCACTCCGGGACTAGCGGGGCCGGGGGATACGCAGTATTTT.

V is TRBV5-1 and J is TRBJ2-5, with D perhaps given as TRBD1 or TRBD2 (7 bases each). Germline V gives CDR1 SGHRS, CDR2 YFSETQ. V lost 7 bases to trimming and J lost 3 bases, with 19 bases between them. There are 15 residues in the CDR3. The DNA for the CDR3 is TGCGCCAGCTCTCCAGGGGGGGAGGAAAAAGAGACCCAGTACTTC. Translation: CASSPGGEEKETQYF. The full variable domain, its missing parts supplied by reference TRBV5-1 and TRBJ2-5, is KAGVTQTPRYLIKTRGQQVTLSCSPISGHRSVSWYQQTPGQGLQFLFEYFSETQRNKGNFPGRFSGRQFSNSRSEMNVSTLELGDSALYLCASSPGGEEKETQYFGPGTRLLVL.

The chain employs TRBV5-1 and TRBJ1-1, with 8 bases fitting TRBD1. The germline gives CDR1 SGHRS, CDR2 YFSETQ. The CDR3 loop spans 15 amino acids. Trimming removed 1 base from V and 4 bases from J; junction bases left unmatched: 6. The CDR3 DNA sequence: TGCGCCAGCAGCTTGCAGTTTGACAGGGGCACTGAAGCTTTCTTT. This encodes CASSLQFDRGTEAFF.

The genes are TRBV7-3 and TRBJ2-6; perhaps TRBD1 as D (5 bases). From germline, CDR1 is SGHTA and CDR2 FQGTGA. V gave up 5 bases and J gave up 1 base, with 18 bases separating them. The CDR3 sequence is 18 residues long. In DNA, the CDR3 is TGTGCCAGCAGCGCCTCCATCGACAGCCCGTCTGGGGCCAACGTCCTGACTTTC. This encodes CASSASIDSPSGANVLTF.

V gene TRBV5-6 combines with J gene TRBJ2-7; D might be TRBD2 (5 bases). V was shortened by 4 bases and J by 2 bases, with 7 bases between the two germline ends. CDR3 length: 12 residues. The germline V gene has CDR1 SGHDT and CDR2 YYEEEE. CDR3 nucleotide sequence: TGTGCCAGCAGCCCCGGGGCCTACGAGCAGTACTTC. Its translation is CASSPGAYEQYF.

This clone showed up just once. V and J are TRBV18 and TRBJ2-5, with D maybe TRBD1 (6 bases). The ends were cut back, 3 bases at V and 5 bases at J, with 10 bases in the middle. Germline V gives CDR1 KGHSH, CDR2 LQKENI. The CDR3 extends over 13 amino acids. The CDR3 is CASSPDSGETQYF. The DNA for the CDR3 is TGTGCCAGCTCACCGGACAGCGGTGAGACCCAGTACTTC.

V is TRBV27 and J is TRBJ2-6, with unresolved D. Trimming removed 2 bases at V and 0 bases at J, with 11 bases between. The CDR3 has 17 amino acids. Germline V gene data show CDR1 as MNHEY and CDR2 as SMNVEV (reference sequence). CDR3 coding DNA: TGTGCCAGCAGTTTAAGGCCGCTGAACTCTGGGGCCAACGTCCTGACTTTC. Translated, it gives CASSLRPLNSGANVLTF.

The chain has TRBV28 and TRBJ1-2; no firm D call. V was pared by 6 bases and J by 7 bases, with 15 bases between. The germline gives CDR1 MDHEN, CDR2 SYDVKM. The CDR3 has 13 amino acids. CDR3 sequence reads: CASSFGPGRGYTF. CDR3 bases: TGTGCCAGCAGCTTTGGGCCAGGTCGTGGCTACACCTTC.

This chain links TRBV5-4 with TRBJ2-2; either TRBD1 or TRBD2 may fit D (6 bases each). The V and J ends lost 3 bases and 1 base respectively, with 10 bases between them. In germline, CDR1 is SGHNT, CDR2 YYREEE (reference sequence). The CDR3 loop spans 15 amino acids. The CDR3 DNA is TGTGCCAGCAGCTCGGGGGCAGGGAACACCGGGGAGCTGTTTTTT. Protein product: CASSSGAGNTGELFF.

DNA for the CDR3: TGTGCCAGCAGCTCCACTGGGGCCCACAATGAGCAGTTCTTC. Amino acid sequence: CASSSTGAHNEQFF. V is TRBV5-4 and J is TRBJ2-1, with D perhaps TRBD1 (5 bases). V shed 3 bases and J shed 5 bases, with 12 bases lying between them. The germline gives CDR1 SGHNT, CDR2 YYREEE (reference sequence). The CDR3 consists of 14 residues.